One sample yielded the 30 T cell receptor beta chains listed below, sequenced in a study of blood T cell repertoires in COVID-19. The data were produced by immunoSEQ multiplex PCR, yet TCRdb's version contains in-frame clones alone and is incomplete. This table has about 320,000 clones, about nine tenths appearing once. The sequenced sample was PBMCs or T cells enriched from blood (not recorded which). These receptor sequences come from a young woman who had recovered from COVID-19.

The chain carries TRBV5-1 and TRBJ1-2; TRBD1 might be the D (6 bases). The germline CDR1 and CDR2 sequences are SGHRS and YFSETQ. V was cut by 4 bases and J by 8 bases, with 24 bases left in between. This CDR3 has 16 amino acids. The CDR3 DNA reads TGCGCCAGCAGCCAGGGGCGCAGGGAGACGGGCGGGGGCTACACCTTC. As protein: CASSQGRRETGGGYTF.

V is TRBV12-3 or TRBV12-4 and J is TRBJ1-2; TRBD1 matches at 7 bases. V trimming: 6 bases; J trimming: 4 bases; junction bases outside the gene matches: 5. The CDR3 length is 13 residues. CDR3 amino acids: CASSSGTVYGYTF. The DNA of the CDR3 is TGTGCCAGCAGCAGTGGGACAGTCTATGGCTACACCTTC.

The CDR3 DNA reads as TGTGCCAGCAGCCTGCCGACATCGGCCTCCACTGAAGCTTTCTTT. Protein product: CASSLPTSASTEAFF. The chain combines TRBV7-9 with TRBJ1-1; D call uncertain. Germline V CDR1 and CDR2: SEHNR, FQNEAQ (reference sequence). Trimming removed 5 bases at V and 4 bases at J, with 17 bases between. CDR3 length equals 15 residues.

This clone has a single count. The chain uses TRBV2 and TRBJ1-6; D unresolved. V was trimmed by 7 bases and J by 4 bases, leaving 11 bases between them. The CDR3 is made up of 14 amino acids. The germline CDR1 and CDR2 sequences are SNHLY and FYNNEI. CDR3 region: CASKSADYNSPLHF. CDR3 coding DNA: TGTGCCAGCAAATCAGCGGATTATAATTCACCCCTCCACTTT.

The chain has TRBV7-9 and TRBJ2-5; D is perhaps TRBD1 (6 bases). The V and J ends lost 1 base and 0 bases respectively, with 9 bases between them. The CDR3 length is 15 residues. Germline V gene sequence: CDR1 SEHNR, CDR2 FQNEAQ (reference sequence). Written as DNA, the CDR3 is TGTGCCAGCAGCTTAGGGGGGCACTACCAAGAGACCCAGTACTTC. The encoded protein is CASSLGGHYQETQYF. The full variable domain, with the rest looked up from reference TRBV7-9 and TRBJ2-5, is DTGVSQNPRHKITKRGQNVTFRCDPISEHNRLYWYRQTLGQGPEFLTYFQNEAQLEKSRLLSDRFSAERPKGSFSTLEIQRTEQGDSAMYLCASSLGGHYQETQYFGPGTRLLVL.

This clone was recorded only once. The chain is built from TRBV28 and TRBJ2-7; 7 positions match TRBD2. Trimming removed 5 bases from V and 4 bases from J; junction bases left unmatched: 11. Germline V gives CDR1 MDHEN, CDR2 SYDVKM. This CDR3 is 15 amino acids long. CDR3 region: CASSLEGGSAYEQYF. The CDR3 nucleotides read TGTGCCAGCAGTCTAGAGGGCGGGAGTGCTTACGAGCAGTACTTC.

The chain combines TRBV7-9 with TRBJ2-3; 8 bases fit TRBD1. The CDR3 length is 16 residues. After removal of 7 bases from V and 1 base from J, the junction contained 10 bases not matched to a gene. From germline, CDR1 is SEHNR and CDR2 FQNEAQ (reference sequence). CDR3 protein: CASITLGQGGTDTQYF. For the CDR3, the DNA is TGTGCCAGCATCACCCTAGGACAGGGAGGCACAGATACGCAGTATTTT. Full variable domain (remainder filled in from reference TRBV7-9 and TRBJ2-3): DTGVSQNPRHKITKRGQNVTFRCDPISEHNRLYWYRQTLGQGPEFLTYFQNEAQLEKSRLLSDRFSAERPKGSFSTLEIQRTEQGDSAMYLCASITLGQGGTDTQYFGPGTRLTVL.

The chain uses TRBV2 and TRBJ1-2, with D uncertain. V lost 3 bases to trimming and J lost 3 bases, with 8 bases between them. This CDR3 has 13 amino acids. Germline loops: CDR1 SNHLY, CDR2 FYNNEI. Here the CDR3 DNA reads TGTGCCAGCAGTGAGACTCAAGACTATGGCTACACCTTC. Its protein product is CASSETQDYGYTF.

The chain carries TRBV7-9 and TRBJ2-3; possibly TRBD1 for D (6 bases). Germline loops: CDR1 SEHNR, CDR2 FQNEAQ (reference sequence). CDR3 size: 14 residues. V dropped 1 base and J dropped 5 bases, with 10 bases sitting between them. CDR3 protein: CASSLGQGRDTQYF. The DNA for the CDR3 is TGTGCCAGCAGCTTAGGCCAGGGGAGAGATACGCAGTATTTT.

The CDR3 coding sequence is TGTGCCAGCAGCGTAGCTCCTGAGGAGTCAAACACCATATATTTT. Its protein product is CASSVAPEESNTIYF. The gene calls are TRBV9 and TRBJ1-3; D not certain. The CDR3 contains 15 residues. From germline, CDR1 is SGDLS and CDR2 YYNGEE. Trimming shortened V by 0 bases and J by 6 bases, and 13 bases separated the two germline ends.

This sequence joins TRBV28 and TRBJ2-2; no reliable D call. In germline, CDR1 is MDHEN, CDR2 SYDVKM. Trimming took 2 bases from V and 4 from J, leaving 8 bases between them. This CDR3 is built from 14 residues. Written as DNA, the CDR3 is TGTGCCAGCAGTTTAGACCGAGGCACCGGGGAGCTGTTTTTT. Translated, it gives CASSLDRGTGELFF.

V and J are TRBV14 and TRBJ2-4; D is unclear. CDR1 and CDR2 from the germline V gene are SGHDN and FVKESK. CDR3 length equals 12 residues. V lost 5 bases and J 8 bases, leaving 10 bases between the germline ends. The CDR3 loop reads CASSAASDIQYF. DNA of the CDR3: TGTGCCAGCAGCGCGGCGAGTGACATTCAGTACTTC.

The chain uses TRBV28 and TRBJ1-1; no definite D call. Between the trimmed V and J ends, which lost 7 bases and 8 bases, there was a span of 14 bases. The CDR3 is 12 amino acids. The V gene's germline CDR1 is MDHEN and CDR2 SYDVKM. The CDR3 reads CASIEEGREAFF. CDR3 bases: TGTGCCAGCATAGAAGAGGGAAGGGAAGCTTTCTTT. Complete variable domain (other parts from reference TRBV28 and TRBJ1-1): DVKVTQSSRYLVKRTGEKVFLECVQDMDHENMFWYRQDPGLGLRLIYFSYDVKMKEKGDIPEGYSVSREKKERFSLILESASTNQTSMYLCASIEEGREAFFGQGTRLTVV.

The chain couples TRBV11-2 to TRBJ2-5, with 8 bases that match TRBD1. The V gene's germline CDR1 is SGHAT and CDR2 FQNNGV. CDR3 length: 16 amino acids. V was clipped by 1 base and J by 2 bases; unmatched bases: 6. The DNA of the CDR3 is TGTGCCAGCAGCTTAGCCCCAGGGGGCTCTCAAGAGACCCAGTACTTC. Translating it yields CASSLAPGGSQETQYF.

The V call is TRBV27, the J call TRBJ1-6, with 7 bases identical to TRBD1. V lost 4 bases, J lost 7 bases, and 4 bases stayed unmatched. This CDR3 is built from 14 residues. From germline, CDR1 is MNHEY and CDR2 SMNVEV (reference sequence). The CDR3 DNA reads TGTGCCAGCAGTTGGAGGGGGCCCAATTCACCCCTCCACTTT. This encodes CASSWRGPNSPLHF.

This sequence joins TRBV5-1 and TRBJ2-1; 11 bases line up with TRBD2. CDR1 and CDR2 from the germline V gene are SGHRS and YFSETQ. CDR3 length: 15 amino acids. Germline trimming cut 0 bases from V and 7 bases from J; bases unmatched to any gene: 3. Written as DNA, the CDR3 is TGCGCCAGCAGCTTGGGACTAGCGGGAAATAATGAGCAGTTCTTC. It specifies CASSLGLAGNNEQFF.

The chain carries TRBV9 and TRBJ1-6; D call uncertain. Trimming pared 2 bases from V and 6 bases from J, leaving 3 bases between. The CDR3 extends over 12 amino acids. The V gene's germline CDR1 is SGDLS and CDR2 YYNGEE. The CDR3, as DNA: TGTGCCAGCAGCGTTAGTAATTCACCCCTCCACTTT. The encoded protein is CASSVSNSPLHF.

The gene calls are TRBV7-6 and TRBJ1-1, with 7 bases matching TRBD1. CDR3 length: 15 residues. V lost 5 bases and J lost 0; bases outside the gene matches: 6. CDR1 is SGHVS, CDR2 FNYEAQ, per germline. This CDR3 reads CASSQLTGVNTEAFF. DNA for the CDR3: TGTGCCAGCAGCCAGCTAACAGGGGTGAACACTGAAGCTTTCTTT.

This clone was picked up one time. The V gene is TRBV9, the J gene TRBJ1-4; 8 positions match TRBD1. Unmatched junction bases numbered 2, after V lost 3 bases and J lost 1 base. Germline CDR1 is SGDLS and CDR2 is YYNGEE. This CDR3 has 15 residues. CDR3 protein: CASSDGQGTNEKLFF. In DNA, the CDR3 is TGTGCCAGCAGCGATGGACAGGGAACTAATGAAAAACTGTTTTTT.

The CDR3 region is CASSFWGQQETQYF. The CDR3 nucleotides read TGTGCCAGCAGTTTTTGGGGACAGCAAGAGACCCAGTACTTC. This chain links TRBV27 with TRBJ2-5; 7 nucleotides align to TRBD1. The germline V gene encodes CDR1 MNHEY and CDR2 SMNVEV (reference sequence). V trimming: 3 bases; J trimming: 2 bases; junction bases outside the gene matches: 3. The CDR3 is made up of 14 amino acids.

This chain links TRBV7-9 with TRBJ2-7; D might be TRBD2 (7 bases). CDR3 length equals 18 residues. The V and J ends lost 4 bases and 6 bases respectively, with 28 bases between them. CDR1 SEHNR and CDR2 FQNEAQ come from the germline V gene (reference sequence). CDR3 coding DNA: TGTGCCAGCAGCTCAACGAGGGGGAGCGGGATCTCGGGTGGCGAGCAGTACTTC. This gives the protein CASSSTRGSGISGGEQYF.

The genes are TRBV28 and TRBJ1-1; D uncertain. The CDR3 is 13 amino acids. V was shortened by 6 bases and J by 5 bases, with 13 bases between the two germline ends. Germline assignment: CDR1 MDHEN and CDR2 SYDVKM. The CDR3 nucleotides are TGTGCCAGCAGACCAGACAAGGTGACTGAAGCTTTCTTT. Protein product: CASRPDKVTEAFF.

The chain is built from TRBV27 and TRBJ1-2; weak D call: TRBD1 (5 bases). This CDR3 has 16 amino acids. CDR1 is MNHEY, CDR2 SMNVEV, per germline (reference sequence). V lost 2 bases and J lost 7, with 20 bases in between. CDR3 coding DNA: TGTGCCAGCAGTTTACAGGGATATATCCCCCTTAGTGGCTACACCTTC. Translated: CASSLQGYIPLSGYTF.

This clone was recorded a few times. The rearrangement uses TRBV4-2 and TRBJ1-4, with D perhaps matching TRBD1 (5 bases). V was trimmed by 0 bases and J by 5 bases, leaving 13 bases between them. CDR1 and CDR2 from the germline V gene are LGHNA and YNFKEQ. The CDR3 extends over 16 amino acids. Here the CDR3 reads CASSQDYRQLNEKLFF. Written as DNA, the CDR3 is TGTGCCAGCAGCCAAGATTACCGACAGTTAAATGAAAAACTGTTTTTT.

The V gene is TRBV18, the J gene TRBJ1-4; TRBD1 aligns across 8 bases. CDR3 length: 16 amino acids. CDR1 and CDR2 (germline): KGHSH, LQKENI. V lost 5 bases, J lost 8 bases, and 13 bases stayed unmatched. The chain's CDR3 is CASSSIGTGLREKLFF. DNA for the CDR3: TGTGCCAGCTCATCTATCGGGACAGGTCTTCGCGAAAAACTGTTTTTT.

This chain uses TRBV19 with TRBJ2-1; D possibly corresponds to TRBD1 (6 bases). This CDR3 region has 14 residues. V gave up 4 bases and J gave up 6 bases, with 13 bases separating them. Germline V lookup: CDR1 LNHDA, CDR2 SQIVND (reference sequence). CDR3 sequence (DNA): TGTGCCAGTAGTACAACTGACAGGCGCAATGAGCAGTTCTTC. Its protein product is CASSTTDRRNEQFF.

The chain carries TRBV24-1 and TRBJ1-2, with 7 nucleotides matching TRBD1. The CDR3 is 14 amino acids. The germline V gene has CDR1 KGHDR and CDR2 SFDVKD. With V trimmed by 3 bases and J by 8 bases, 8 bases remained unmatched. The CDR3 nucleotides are TGTGCCACCAGTGATGGAACAGGGGTGAGAGGCTACACCTTC. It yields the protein CATSDGTGVRGYTF.

The CDR3 nucleotides read TGTGCCAGCAGCGGCGGGGAGAGCTCCTACAATGAGCAGTTCTTC. Translated: CASSGGESSYNEQFF. This sequence joins TRBV9 and TRBJ2-1, with D perhaps matching TRBD2 (6 bases). Germline V CDR1 and CDR2: SGDLS, YYNGEE. The V gene lost 3 bases and the J gene lost 0 bases, with 10 bases spanning the gap. The CDR3 contains 15 residues.

The CDR3 DNA reads TGTGCCAGCAGCTACAGGATGACGGGTGAAAAACTGTTTTTT. Translating gives CASSYRMTGEKLFF. J is TRBJ1-4 and V is TRBV11-2; tentative D call: TRBD1 (5 bases). Germline CDR1 SGHAT, CDR2 FQNNGV. With 4 bases removed from V and 7 bases from J, the gap between germline ends came to 13 bases. The CDR3 has 14 residues. The full variable domain, with the rest looked up from reference TRBV11-2 and TRBJ1-4, is EAGVAQSPRYKIIEKRQSVAFWCNPISGHATLYWYQQILGQGPKLLIQFQNNGVVDDSQLPKDRFSAERLKGVDSTLKIQPAKLEDSAVYLCASSYRMTGEKLFFGSGTQLSVL.

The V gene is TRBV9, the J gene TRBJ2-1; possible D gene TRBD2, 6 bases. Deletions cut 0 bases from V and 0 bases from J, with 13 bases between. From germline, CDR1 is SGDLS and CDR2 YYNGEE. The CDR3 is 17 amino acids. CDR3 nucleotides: TGTGCCAGCAGCGTAGAAGTAGCGGCTAGCTCCTACAATGAGCAGTTCTTC. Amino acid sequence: CASSVEVAASSYNEQFF. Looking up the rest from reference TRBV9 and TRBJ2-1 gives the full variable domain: DSGVTQTPKHLITATGQRVTLRCSPRSGDLSVYWYQQSLDQGLQFLIQYYNGEERAKGNILERFSAQQFPDLHSELNLSSLELGDSALYFCASSVEVAASSYNEQFFGPGTRLTVL.